This entry lists 24 T cell receptor beta chains sequenced from one sample in a study of T-cell reconstitution after alpha-beta-depleted transplantation in children. TCRbeta library construction was performed incorporating unique molecular identifiers. Each CDR3 protein gets one entry after TCRdb re-called the PCR reads with MiXCR. The repertoire holds 200,000 to 250,000 distinct CDR3 sequences, with roughly 8.2% as singletons. The sequenced sample was PBMCs, mostly from graft donor cells, obtained 180 days after TCRalphabeta/CD19-depleted stem cell transplant. These receptors all stem from a male patient younger than 18 who had a stem cell transplant for acute lymphoblastic leukemia, so the T cells may come from the graft donor.

This clonotype has at least ten counts. The V gene is TRBV28, the J gene TRBJ2-2; D call uncertain. The V gene lost 3 bases and the J gene lost 6 bases, with 2 bases spanning the gap. The CDR3 sequence is 11 residues long. The germline V gene has CDR1 MDHEN and CDR2 SYDVKM. CDR3 protein: CASSLSGELFF. CDR3 bases: TGTGCCAGCAGTTTGTCCGGGGAGCTGTTTTTT.

This clonotype was counted at least ten times. The chain couples TRBV6-2 or TRBV6-3 to TRBJ1-1; D is unclear. This CDR3 is built from 14 residues. Germline CDR1 is MNHEY and CDR2 is SVGEGT. V gave up 6 bases and J gave up 1 base, with 12 bases separating them. The CDR3 is CASSLPGRNTEAFF. As DNA, the CDR3 is TGTGCCAGCAGCCTTCCAGGACGGAACACTGAAGCTTTCTTT.

The sample holds a few counts of this clonotype. The CDR3 region has the DNA TGTGCCAGCAGCTTAAAGATTCGGACAGAGAACACTGAAGCTTTCTTT. Amino acid sequence: CASSLKIRTENTEAFF. This sequence joins TRBV11-3 and TRBJ1-1; TRBD1 is a possible D gene (6 bases). V was clipped by 2 bases and J by 1 base, with 14 bases between them. The CDR3 consists of 16 residues. The germline V gene encodes CDR1 SGHNT and CDR2 YENEEA. Together with reference TRBV11-3 and TRBJ1-1, the CDR3 gives the full variable domain: EAGVVQSPRYKIIEKKQPVAFWCNPISGHNTLYWYLQNLGQGPELLIRYENEEAVDDSQLPKDRFSAERLKGVDSTLKIQPAELGDSAVYLCASSLKIRTENTEAFFGQGTRLTVV.

This clonotype was recorded many times. This chain connects TRBV18 to TRBJ2-6; tentatively, D is TRBD1 (6 bases). This CDR3 is 16 amino acids long. Trimming left V 5 bases short and J 0 bases short, with 11 bases between. Germline CDR1 reads KGHSH; CDR2 reads LQKENI. This CDR3 reads CASSWDTLSGANVLTF. DNA of the CDR3: TGTGCCAGCTCATGGGACACCCTCTCTGGGGCCAACGTCCTGACTTTC. Filled out from reference TRBV18 and TRBJ2-6, the complete variable domain reads NAGVMQNPRHLVRRRGQEARLRCSPMKGHSHVYWYRQLPEEGLKFMVYLQKENIIDESGMPKERFSAEFPKEGPSILRIQQVVRGDSAAYFCASSWDTLSGANVLTFGAGSRLTVL.

The table lists this clonotype with many counts. The chain joins TRBV29-1 to TRBJ2-5; 16 bases are a match to TRBD2. Germline V gives CDR1 SQVTM, CDR2 ANQGSEA. V gave up 3 bases and J gave up 2 bases; unmatched junction bases: 6. The CDR3 length is 17 residues. The CDR3 is CSVDGTSGRAPQETQYF. CDR3 DNA: TGCAGCGTTGACGGGACTAGCGGGAGGGCCCCTCAAGAGACCCAGTACTTC.

This clonotype occurred many times. The DNA for the CDR3 is TGCGCCAGCAGCTTGGATGTAGGGCTAGCCAAAAACATTCAGTACTTC. Amino acids: CASSLDVGLAKNIQYF. The chain links TRBV5-1 to TRBJ2-4; no clear D. The CDR3 sequence is 16 residues long. With 0 bases removed from V and 0 bases from J, the gap between germline ends came to 10 bases. The V gene's germline CDR1 is SGHRS and CDR2 YFSETQ.

This clonotype appeared many times. The V gene is TRBV18, the J gene TRBJ2-1; D not resolved. The V end was cut by 3 bases, the J end by 9 bases, with 15 bases between. This CDR3 has 14 amino acids. The V gene's germline CDR1 is KGHSH and CDR2 LQKENI. The CDR3 loop is CASSPEGRGGEQFF. Here the CDR3 DNA reads TGTGCCAGCTCACCCGAAGGGCGAGGTGGTGAGCAGTTCTTC. Full variable domain (outside the CDR3, taken from reference TRBV18 and TRBJ2-1): NAGVMQNPRHLVRRRGQEARLRCSPMKGHSHVYWYRQLPEEGLKFMVYLQKENIIDESGMPKERFSAEFPKEGPSILRIQQVVRGDSAAYFCASSPEGRGGEQFFGPGTRLTVL.

In its sample, this clonotype was seen many times. The chain recombines TRBV5-1 with TRBJ1-1, with D hard to call. The CDR3 contains 13 residues. Trimming removed 5 bases at V and 0 bases at J, with 8 bases between. Germline assignment: CDR1 SGHRS and CDR2 YFSETQ. CDR3 region: CASRSPMNTEAFF. The CDR3 DNA is TGCGCCAGCAGATCTCCAATGAACACTGAAGCTTTCTTT.

The sample holds many counts of this clonotype. The V gene is TRBV20-1, the J gene TRBJ2-6; D might be TRBD1 (5 bases). Per germline, CDR1 DFQATT and CDR2 SNEGSKA (reference sequence). CDR3 size: 15 residues. Between the trimmed V and J ends, which lost 5 bases and 2 bases, there was a span of 13 bases. CDR3 protein: CSAYPREPGANVLTF. As DNA, the CDR3 is TGCAGTGCTTACCCCAGGGAACCTGGGGCCAACGTCCTGACTTTC.

This clonotype was detected many times. The gene calls are TRBV14 and TRBJ2-7, with D uncertain. This CDR3 region has 14 residues. The germline gives CDR1 SGHDN, CDR2 FVKESK. V lost 1 base and J lost 4, with 11 bases in between. The DNA for the CDR3 is TGTGCCAGCAGCCAAGTGTCCAATACGTACGAGCAGTACTTC. It specifies CASSQVSNTYEQYF.

This clonotype came up many times. V and J are TRBV9 and TRBJ2-4; 11 bases fit TRBD2. Germline V lookup: CDR1 SGDLS, CDR2 YYNGEE. Germline trimming cut 0 bases from V and 6 bases from J; bases unmatched to any gene: 5. This CDR3 spans 16 amino acids. CDR3 sequence: CASSVEAGLAGNIQYF. As DNA, the CDR3 is TGTGCCAGCAGCGTAGAGGCAGGACTAGCGGGAAACATTCAGTACTTC.

This clonotype has a count of ten or more. This sequence joins TRBV7-9 and TRBJ1-5; 11 bases line up with TRBD1. The CDR3 spans 15 residues. CDR1 is SEHNR, CDR2 FQNEAQ, per germline (reference sequence). Trimming took 1 base from V and 4 from J; bases not matched to a gene: 0. The CDR3 reads CASSLGDRGNQPQHF. The CDR3, as DNA: TGTGCCAGCAGCTTAGGGGACAGGGGGAATCAGCCCCAGCATTTT.

This clonotype showed up many times. In DNA form, the CDR3 reads TGCAGTGCTCCCAACTCAGGGGACACCGGGGAGCTGTTTTTT. Protein: CSAPNSGDTGELFF. The chain joins TRBV20-1 to TRBJ2-2, with a possible D match to TRBD1 (6 bases). The V end was cut by 5 bases, the J end by 3 bases, with 13 bases between. CDR1 and CDR2 from the germline V gene are DFQATT and SNEGSKA (reference sequence). This CDR3 comprises 14 residues.

At least ten counts were recorded for this clonotype. This sequence joins TRBV6-5 and TRBJ1-2; a possible D gene is TRBD1 (5 bases). This CDR3 spans 13 amino acids. Germline assignment: CDR1 MNHEY and CDR2 SVGAGI. V was cut by 2 bases and J by 4 bases, with 8 bases left in between. CDR3 coding DNA: TGTGCCAGCAGTTACGGGGCCTCCTATGGCTACACCTTC. It is translated as CASSYGASYGYTF.

This clonotype was picked up many times. The chain joins TRBV27 to TRBJ2-3, with a tentative D call TRBD2 (5 bases). CDR3 length: 13 amino acids. CDR1 and CDR2 from the germline V gene are MNHEY and SMNVEV (reference sequence). Trimming removed 8 bases at V and 3 bases at J, with 12 bases between. The CDR3: CASGWVATDTQYF. The DNA for the CDR3 is TGTGCCAGCGGCTGGGTAGCGACAGATACGCAGTATTTT.

This clonotype showed up many times. The rearrangement uses TRBV29-1 and TRBJ1-5; 7 bases are a match to TRBD1. Germline loops: CDR1 SQVTM, CDR2 ANQGSEA. The V segment lost 6 bases and the J segment 5 bases; nucleotides outside the gene matches: 7. The CDR3 is made up of 13 amino acids. The CDR3 here is CSVAQGSYQPQHF. In DNA, the CDR3 is TGCAGCGTCGCACAGGGGTCCTATCAGCCCCAGCATTTT.

The CDR3 bases are TGTGCCAGCAGCTTAACCAGGGGGGGTGAGCAGTTCTTC. Its protein is CASSLTRGGEQFF. V usage is TRBV7-3 and J usage is TRBJ2-1; D might be TRBD1 or TRBD2, each matching 7 bases. Per germline, CDR1 SGHTA and CDR2 FQGTGA. CDR3 length: 13 amino acids. The V end was cut by 0 bases, the J end by 9 bases, with 9 bases between.

This clonotype was recorded a few times. This chain links TRBV27 with TRBJ2-7; TRBD1 aligns across 8 bases. Trimming cost V 6 bases and J 2 bases; bases outside gene matches: 12. The CDR3 is made up of 16 amino acids. The germline CDR1 and CDR2 sequences are MNHEY and SMNVEV (reference sequence). The CDR3 reads CASSLQGVPHAYEQYF. The CDR3, as DNA: TGTGCCAGCAGCTTACAGGGGGTACCCCATGCCTACGAGCAGTACTTC.

This clonotype was seen ten or more times. The chain joins TRBV5-1 to TRBJ2-1, with unresolved D. Trimming stripped 0 bases from V and 0 bases from J, with 4 bases between. The germline gives CDR1 SGHRS, CDR2 YFSETQ. The CDR3 length is 14 residues. The CDR3 region is CASSLGISYNEQFF. The CDR3 nucleotides read TGCGCCAGCAGCTTGGGCATCTCCTACAATGAGCAGTTCTTC.

This clonotype was seen at least ten times. This chain joins TRBV15 and TRBJ2-7; TRBD2 agrees at 13 bases. V lost 2 bases, J lost 5 bases, and 15 bases stayed unmatched. Germline V gene lookup returns CDR1 LNHNV and CDR2 YYDKDF (reference sequence). The CDR3 length is 19 residues. CDR3 sequence reads: CATSRPKSLGLAGVHEQYF. The CDR3 nucleotides are TGTGCCACCAGCAGACCGAAAAGTTTAGGACTAGCGGGAGTCCACGAGCAGTACTTC.

This clonotype was observed at least ten times. The chain has TRBV7-3 and TRBJ2-1; 15 positions agree with TRBD2. Germline V gene lookup returns CDR1 SGHTA and CDR2 FQGTGA. V dropped 3 bases and J dropped 7; count of bases not matched to a gene: 4. The CDR3 contains 16 residues. Here the CDR3 DNA reads TGTGCCAGCAGCTTCGGGACTAGCGGGAGGAAAAATGAGCAGTTCTTC. This sequence encodes CASSFGTSGRKNEQFF.

This clonotype was seen ten or more times. The V and J genes are TRBV4-3 and TRBJ2-1; tentatively, D is TRBD2 (6 bases). Deletions cut 1 base from V and 0 bases from J, with 10 bases between. Germline V gene data show CDR1 as LGHNA and CDR2 as YSLEER. The CDR3 consists of 16 residues. The CDR3 loop is CASSQGAGSSYNEQFF. The DNA for the CDR3 is TGCGCCAGCAGCCAAGGGGCGGGGAGCTCCTACAATGAGCAGTTCTTC.

This clonotype was recorded at least ten times. This chain joins TRBV7-9 and TRBJ2-5, with no clear D. The germline gives CDR1 SEHNR, CDR2 FQNEAQ (reference sequence). This CDR3 spans 12 amino acids. V shed 4 bases and J shed 4 bases, with 7 bases lying between them. The CDR3 sequence: CASSWRGETQYF. The CDR3 coding sequence is TGTGCCAGCAGCTGGAGAGGAGAGACCCAGTACTTC. Full variable domain (outside the CDR3, taken from reference TRBV7-9 and TRBJ2-5): DTGVSQNPRHKITKRGQNVTFRCDPISEHNRLYWYRQTLGQGPEFLTYFQNEAQLEKSRLLSDRFSAERPKGSFSTLEIQRTEQGDSAMYLCASSWRGETQYFGPGTRLLVL.

This clonotype was picked up many times. The chain combines TRBV27 with TRBJ1-4; 7 bases fit TRBD1. Germline CDR1 is MNHEY and CDR2 is SMNVEV (reference sequence). Trimming cost V 5 bases and J 8 bases; bases outside gene matches: 17. The CDR3 is 17 residues long. This CDR3 reads CASSPFPGGTVGEKLFF. The CDR3 region has the DNA TGTGCCAGCAGTCCCTTTCCCGGTGGGACAGTCGGAGAAAAACTGTTTTTT. The complete variable domain, with remaining parts taken from reference TRBV27 and TRBJ1-4, reads EAQVTQNPRYLITVTGKKLTVTCSQNMNHEYMSWYRQDPGLGLRQIYYSMNVEVTDKGDVPEGYKVSRKEKRNFPLILESPSPNQTSLYFCASSPFPGGTVGEKLFFGSGTQLSVL.